The 32 T cell receptor beta chains below were found in one sample sequenced in a study of OX40 agonist ivuxolimab in advanced cancers. Data came from immunoSEQ multiplex PCR; TCRdb stores just in-frame clones and leaves some out. The sample holds under 50,000 clones; 65% to 85% are singletons and the top ten take 5% to 6%. The material sequenced was CD4+ or CD8+ T cells sorted from blood, taken in a trial of the OX40 agonist ivuxolimab. The receptors were sampled from an adult with an advanced solid tumor such as melanoma, head and neck, liver or kidney cancer.

The chain has TRBV9 and TRBJ1-3; the D is unclear. CDR3 length equals 18 residues. From germline, CDR1 is SGDLS and CDR2 YYNGEE. Deletions cut 0 bases from V and 0 bases from J, with 16 bases between. In DNA, the CDR3 is TGTGCCAGCAGCGTAGAACTCGCAGGCCCCTTCTCTGGAAACACCATATATTTT. It translates to CASSVELAGPFSGNTIYF.

The CDR3 loop is CASSHSGDSNQPQHF. The CDR3 region has the DNA TGCGCCAGCAGCCACTCGGGGGACAGCAATCAGCCCCAGCATTTT. This chain links TRBV5-1 with TRBJ1-5; tentatively, D is TRBD1 (5 bases). V gave up 4 bases and J gave up 1 base, with 12 bases separating them. The length of the CDR3 is 15 residues. In germline, CDR1 is SGHRS, CDR2 YFSETQ. The full variable domain, with the rest looked up from reference TRBV5-1 and TRBJ1-5, is KAGVTQTPRYLIKTRGQQVTLSCSPISGHRSVSWYQQTPGQGLQFLFEYFSETQRNKGNFPGRFSGRQFSNSRSEMNVSTLELGDSALYLCASSHSGDSNQPQHFGDGTRLSIL.

By share, this clone ranks as medium-sized. The chain combines TRBV15 with TRBJ2-7, with D perhaps TRBD1 (5 bases). CDR1 LNHNV and CDR2 YYDKDF come from the germline V gene (reference sequence). Trimming removed 2 bases from V and 4 bases from J, with 15 bases in between. This CDR3 comprises 15 residues. The CDR3 sequence is CATSRRGARGYEQYF. The CDR3 coding sequence is TGTGCCACCAGCAGACGTGGGGCTAGGGGTTACGAGCAGTACTTC.

The V call is TRBV19, the J call TRBJ1-3; 8 nucleotides align to TRBD1. Germline CDR1 and CDR2: LNHDA and SQIVND (reference sequence). The CDR3 consists of 13 residues. The junction had 2 bases not matched to a gene; V was cut back by 6 bases and J by 4 bases. CDR3 in DNA: TGTGCCAGTAGCGACAGGGGCGGAAACACCATATATTTT. It is translated as CASSDRGGNTIYF.

The chain couples TRBV9 to TRBJ2-3; 13 bases line up with TRBD2. Germline CDR1 SGDLS, CDR2 YYNGEE. The CDR3 totals 19 residues. Germline trimming cut 4 bases from V and 2 bases from J; bases unmatched to any gene: 13. The CDR3 DNA sequence: TGTGCCAGCAGCCAGGAAAGTGTCGGACTAGCGGGAGACACAGATACGCAGTATTTT. This sequence encodes CASSQESVGLAGDTDTQYF. Based on the CDR3 plus reference TRBV9 and TRBJ2-3, the full variable domain is DSGVTQTPKHLITATGQRVTLRCSPRSGDLSVYWYQQSLDQGLQFLIQYYNGEERAKGNILERFSAQQFPDLHSELNLSSLELGDSALYFCASSQESVGLAGDTDTQYFGPGTRLTVL.

CDR3 DNA sequence: TGTGCCAGCAGCTGGAGACAGTCTAGCGCATACAATGAGCAGTTCTTC. Translation gives CASSWRQSSAYNEQFF. The V and J genes are TRBV7-9 and TRBJ2-1; tentative D call: TRBD2 (6 bases). The CDR3 has 16 amino acids. V lost 4 bases to trimming and J lost 4 bases, with 17 bases between them. Germline V gives CDR1 SEHNR, CDR2 FQNEAQ (reference sequence).

The chain couples TRBV5-1 to TRBJ1-2, with no clear D. This CDR3 has 15 residues. CDR1 SGHRS and CDR2 YFSETQ come from the germline V gene. Trimming shortened V by 0 bases and J by 6 bases, and 15 bases separated the two germline ends. This chain's CDR3 is CASSLEGQQNDGYTF. The CDR3 nucleotides read TGCGCCAGCAGCTTGGAAGGGCAACAGAATGATGGCTACACCTTC.

The rearrangement joins TRBV5-1 to TRBJ2-2; TRBD2 matches at 10 bases. With 3 bases clipped from V and 5 bases from J, the junction kept 4 bases outside the gene matches. CDR1 is SGHRS, CDR2 YFSETQ, per germline. The CDR3 is made up of 15 amino acids. CDR3 DNA sequence: TGCGCCAGCAGCTCCCTAGCGGGAGATACCGGGGAGCTGTTTTTT. Its translation: CASSSLAGDTGELFF.

The chain joins TRBV7-8 to TRBJ2-2; 10 bases map to TRBD2. This CDR3 has 20 amino acids. CDR1 SGHVS and CDR2 FQNEAQ come from the germline V gene. The ends lost 5 bases at V and 0 bases at J; junction bases unmatched: 15. CDR3 region: CASSLYRLAGGGANTGELFF. In DNA form, the CDR3 reads TGTGCCAGCAGCCTCTACCGACTAGCGGGCGGAGGTGCGAACACCGGGGAGCTGTTTTTT.

This chain joins TRBV5-1 and TRBJ1-5, with D possibly being TRBD1 (5 bases). V gave up 3 bases and J gave up 4 bases, with 8 bases separating them. This CDR3 is built from 13 residues. Germline V gene lookup returns CDR1 SGHRS and CDR2 YFSETQ. For the CDR3, the DNA is TGCGCCAGCAGCTGGGACCCTAATCAGCCCCAGCATTTT. Protein sequence: CASSWDPNQPQHF.

This chain links TRBV28 with TRBJ2-1; TRBD1 is a possible D gene (6 bases). This CDR3 is 13 amino acids long. With 3 bases removed from V and 12 bases from J, the gap between germline ends came to 15 bases. Looked up from germline, CDR1 is MDHEN and CDR2 is SYDVKM. This chain's CDR3 is CASSLQGKIRQFF. The CDR3 DNA is TGTGCCAGCAGTTTGCAGGGGAAAATCCGGCAGTTCTTC. The full variable domain, with the rest looked up from reference TRBV28 and TRBJ2-1, is DVKVTQSSRYLVKRTGEKVFLECVQDMDHENMFWYRQDPGLGLRLIYFSYDVKMKEKGDIPEGYSVSREKKERFSLILESASTNQTSMYLCASSLQGKIRQFFGPGTRLTVL.

The rearrangement joins TRBV2 to TRBJ1-5; D not resolved. The CDR3 has 14 amino acids. CDR1 and CDR2 from the germline V gene are SNHLY and FYNNEI. The V end was cut by 5 bases, the J end by 8 bases, with 16 bases between. In DNA form, the CDR3 reads TGTGCCAGCAGTCCACTAGACCCAATAGAGCCCCAGCATTTT. Translation: CASSPLDPIEPQHF.

The rearrangement uses TRBV28 and TRBJ2-7; D unresolved. The V end lost 5 bases, the J end lost 1 base, and 15 bases lay between the germline ends. CDR3 length: 15 residues. The germline V gene encodes CDR1 MDHEN and CDR2 SYDVKM. Here the CDR3 reads CASSPTRVRSYEQYF. The CDR3 bases are TGTGCCAGCAGTCCAACCCGAGTAAGGTCCTACGAGCAGTACTTC.

This chain connects TRBV7-8 to TRBJ2-5, with no clear D. This CDR3 has 14 amino acids. The germline CDR1 and CDR2 sequences are SGHVS and FQNEAQ. V dropped 0 bases and J dropped 3 bases, with 8 bases sitting between them. The CDR3 spells CASSLAKKKETQYF. The CDR3 DNA follows: TGTGCCAGCAGCTTAGCCAAAAAGAAAGAGACCCAGTACTTC.

V gene TRBV5-6 combines with J gene TRBJ1-1; TRBD1 might be the D (6 bases). This CDR3 is built from 13 residues. Between the trimmed V and J ends, which lost 6 bases and 6 bases, there was a span of 15 bases. Germline lookup yields CDR1 SGHDT and CDR2 YYEEEE. CDR3 region: CASIKGRGPEAFF. In DNA form, the CDR3 reads TGTGCCAGCATCAAAGGACGGGGGCCTGAAGCTTTCTTT.

The chain joins TRBV6-6 to TRBJ1-1; weak D call: TRBD1 (6 bases). This CDR3 spans 15 amino acids. V lost 6 bases and J 3 bases, leaving 17 bases between the germline ends. Per germline, CDR1 MNHNY and CDR2 SVGAGI (reference sequence). The DNA for the CDR3 is TGTGCCAGCAGCTACCTCAGGGGAGGGGACACTGAAGCTTTCTTT. Its protein product is CASSYLRGGDTEAFF.

V gene TRBV6-1 combines with J gene TRBJ1-5; TRBD1 is a possible D gene (5 bases). The CDR3 runs 16 residues. Trimming removed 4 bases at V and 0 bases at J, with 13 bases between. Germline CDR1 reads MNHNS; CDR2 reads SASEGT. CDR3 in amino acids: CASSGLRQFSNQPQHF. CDR3 bases: TGTGCCAGCAGTGGGTTAAGACAGTTTAGCAATCAGCCCCAGCATTTT.

The rearrangement links TRBV14 to TRBJ2-1; D is unresolved. This CDR3 is built from 14 residues. Germline-derived CDR1 and CDR2 are SGHDN and FVKESK. V was pared by 4 bases and J by 0 bases, with 7 bases between. CDR3 in amino acids: CASSPISSYNEQFF. As DNA, the CDR3 is TGTGCCAGCAGCCCCATTAGCTCCTACAATGAGCAGTTCTTC.

V is TRBV6-1 and J is TRBJ2-3; tentative D call: TRBD1 (6 bases). Germline assignment: CDR1 MNHNS and CDR2 SASEGT. This CDR3 is built from 14 residues. V lost 6 bases and J 3 bases, leaving 13 bases between the germline ends. CDR3 coding DNA: TGTGCCAGCAGGGTGGGACACCTTACAGATACGCAGTATTTT. The encoded protein is CASRVGHLTDTQYF.

The J gene is TRBJ1-2, the V gene TRBV7-8; possible D gene TRBD1, 5 bases. Germline CDR1 SGHVS, CDR2 FQNEAQ. V shed 2 bases and J shed 4 bases, with 11 bases lying between them. The CDR3 consists of 14 residues. Written as DNA, the CDR3 is TGTGCCAGCAGCTTAAAACAACAGGCCTATGGCTACACCTTC. Translated, it gives CASSLKQQAYGYTF. The variable domain in full, completed from reference TRBV7-8 and TRBJ1-2, reads GAGVSQSPRYKVAKRGQDVALRCDPISGHVSLFWYQQALGQGPEFLTYFQNEAQLDKSGLPSDRFFAERPEGSVSTLKIQRTQQEDSAVYLCASSLKQQAYGYTFGSGTRLTVV.

The rearrangement links TRBV29-1 to TRBJ1-2, with TRBD1 as a possible D gene (6 bases). V was trimmed by 4 bases and J by 8 bases, leaving 17 bases between them. The CDR3 length is 13 residues. Germline V gene lookup returns CDR1 SQVTM and CDR2 ANQGSEA. In DNA form, the CDR3 reads TGCAGCGTTGTAGGGGGAGGGTTTTTAGGCTACACCTTC. Its protein is CSVVGGGFLGYTF.

The chain recombines TRBV18 with TRBJ1-5; 10 nucleotides agree with TRBD1. V dropped 6 bases and J dropped 5; count of bases not matched to a gene: 7. The CDR3 totals 15 residues. The germline V gene encodes CDR1 KGHSH and CDR2 LQKENI. The CDR3, as DNA: TGTGCCAGCTCCCAGACGACAGGGGGCGATCAGCCCCAGCATTTT. It yields the protein CASSQTTGGDQPQHF.

Note on this clone: The sample holds other DNA sequences that translate to the same CDR3. J is TRBJ2-3 and V is TRBV11-3; no definite D call. V was clipped by 3 bases and J by 4 bases, with 2 bases between them. The CDR3 is 11 amino acids. Germline values: CDR1 SGHNT, CDR2 YENEEA. The CDR3 spells CASSLADTQYF. The CDR3 DNA is TGTGCCAGCAGCTTGGCAGATACGCAGTATTTT. Full variable domain (outside the CDR3, taken from reference TRBV11-3 and TRBJ2-3): EAGVVQSPRYKIIEKKQPVAFWCNPISGHNTLYWYLQNLGQGPELLIRYENEEAVDDSQLPKDRFSAERLKGVDSTLKIQPAELGDSAVYLCASSLADTQYFGPGTRLTVL.

This sequence joins TRBV7-3 and TRBJ2-6; the match to TRBD2 covers 8 bases. The ends lost 3 bases at V and 1 base at J; junction bases unmatched: 2. This CDR3 has 16 residues. Germline V lookup: CDR1 SGHTA, CDR2 FQGTGA. CDR3 protein: CASSLAGGSGANVLTF. CDR3 DNA sequence: TGTGCCAGCAGCTTGGCGGGAGGATCTGGGGCCAACGTCCTGACTTTC.

The V and J genes are TRBV7-9 and TRBJ1-4; D unclear. This CDR3 has 14 residues. V was clipped by 7 bases and J by 0 bases, with 9 bases between them. Germline V gene lookup returns CDR1 SEHNR and CDR2 FQNEAQ (reference sequence). The DNA for the CDR3 is TGTGCCAGCAACATTTACACAACTAATGAAAAACTGTTTTTT. It yields the protein CASNIYTTNEKLFF.

This clone was counted only a few times. The chain combines TRBV28 with TRBJ1-3; D call uncertain. This CDR3 spans 13 amino acids. CDR1 is MDHEN, CDR2 SYDVKM, per germline. V was clipped by 10 bases and J by 1 base, with 11 bases between them. CDR3 sequence reads: CATLKTSGNTIYF. The DNA for the CDR3 is TGTGCCACCCTTAAGACTTCTGGAAACACCATATATTTT.

The chain recombines TRBV5-1 with TRBJ1-1; D possibly corresponds to TRBD1 (5 bases). Trimming cost V 2 bases and J 1 base, with 15 bases left between them. The CDR3 contains 16 residues. From germline, CDR1 is SGHRS and CDR2 YFSETQ. The CDR3 sequence is CASSLLPGGANTEAFF. Written as DNA, the CDR3 is TGCGCCAGCAGCTTACTGCCCGGCGGGGCGAACACTGAAGCTTTCTTT.

This clone has more than one count but fewer than ten. The CDR3 is CASSNQQEQETQYF. In DNA, the CDR3 is TGTGCCAGCAGTAACCAGCAGGAGCAAGAGACCCAGTACTTC. The chain couples TRBV2 to TRBJ2-5; no definite D call. The CDR3 extends over 14 amino acids. V was shortened by 5 bases and J by 2 bases, with 12 bases between the two germline ends. Germline CDR1 is SNHLY and CDR2 is FYNNEI.

The J gene is TRBJ2-5, the V gene TRBV21-1; no check of the table's D call, TRBD2, against the DNA was made. TRBV21-1 corresponds to a pseudogene. The CDR3 loop spans 16 amino acids. The CDR3 loop reads CASSKGASGDQETQYF. As DNA, the CDR3 is TGTGCCAGCAGCAAAGGGGCTAGCGGGGACCAAGAGACCCAGTACTTC.

Comment on this clone: No DNA is shown, since the ends of the CDR3 on it are uncertain; the CDR3 is the one TCRdb lists. This chain uses TRBV6-1 with TRBJ2-1. Inclusive of both ends, the CDR3 amounts to 14 amino acids. Germline lookup yields CDR1 MNHNS and CDR2 SASEGT. The CDR3 loop is CASILAPIYNEQFF.

This clone counts as medium-sized. The genes are TRBV18 and TRBJ1-4, with D unclear. The CDR3 is 15 residues long. Germline CDR1 KGHSH, CDR2 LQKENI. The V and J ends lost 4 bases and 7 bases respectively, with 16 bases between them. The CDR3 DNA follows: TGTGCCAGCTCACAAAGGAAGGCTGAGGGTGAAAAACTGTTTTTT. Translated: CASSQRKAEGEKLFF.

V and J are TRBV5-1 and TRBJ2-7; tentative D call: TRBD2 (6 bases). Deletions cut 5 bases from V and 6 bases from J, with 15 bases between. Germline assignment: CDR1 SGHRS and CDR2 YFSETQ. This CDR3 region has 13 residues. CDR3 sequence: CASSLPLGGEQYF. The CDR3 DNA reads TGCGCCAGCAGTTTACCTTTGGGGGGCGAGCAGTACTTC.